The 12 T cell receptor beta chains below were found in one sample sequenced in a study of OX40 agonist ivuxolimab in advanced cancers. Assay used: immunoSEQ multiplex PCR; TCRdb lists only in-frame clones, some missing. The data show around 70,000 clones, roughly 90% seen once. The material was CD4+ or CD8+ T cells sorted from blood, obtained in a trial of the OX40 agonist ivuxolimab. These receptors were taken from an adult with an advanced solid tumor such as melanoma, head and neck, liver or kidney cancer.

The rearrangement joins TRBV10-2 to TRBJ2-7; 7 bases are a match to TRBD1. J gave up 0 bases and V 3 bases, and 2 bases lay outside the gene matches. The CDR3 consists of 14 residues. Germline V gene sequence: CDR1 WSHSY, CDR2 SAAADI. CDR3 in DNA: TGCGCCAGCAGTGAACAGGGGAGCTCCTACGAGCAGTACTTC. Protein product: CASSEQGSSYEQYF.

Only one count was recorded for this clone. The chain's CDR3 is CASSYRWGVGETQYF. The CDR3 nucleotides are TGTGCCAGCAGTTACCGGTGGGGAGTGGGGGAGACCCAGTACTTC. The V and J genes are TRBV6-5 and TRBJ2-5, with TRBD2 as a possible D gene (5 bases). V lost 2 bases, J lost 5 bases, and 15 bases lay in between. The germline gives CDR1 MNHEY, CDR2 SVGAGI. This CDR3 comprises 15 residues.

CDR3 amino acids: CASSPRGQLTDTQYF. The CDR3 region has the DNA TGTGCCAGCAGCCCCCGGGGGCAGCTCACAGATACGCAGTATTTT. The rearrangement links TRBV9 to TRBJ2-3; D may match TRBD1 or TRBD2 (6 bases each). The CDR3 runs 15 residues. V dropped 4 bases and J dropped 2 bases, with 14 bases sitting between them. The V gene's germline CDR1 is SGDLS and CDR2 YYNGEE. Together with reference TRBV9 and TRBJ2-3, the CDR3 gives the full variable domain: DSGVTQTPKHLITATGQRVTLRCSPRSGDLSVYWYQQSLDQGLQFLIQYYNGEERAKGNILERFSAQQFPDLHSELNLSSLELGDSALYFCASSPRGQLTDTQYFGPGTRLTVL.

The CDR3 DNA reads as TGTGCCAGCAACTTTCTTGGAGGGCGACAGGGGTACTCTGGCTACACCTTC. It codes for CASNFLGGRQGYSGYTF. The V and J genes are TRBV7-9 and TRBJ1-2, with 8 bases matching TRBD1. Looked up from germline, CDR1 is SEHNR and CDR2 is FQNEAQ (reference sequence). The CDR3 covers 17 residues. The J segment lost 7 bases and the V segment lost 7 bases, leaving 20 bases of the junction unmatched.

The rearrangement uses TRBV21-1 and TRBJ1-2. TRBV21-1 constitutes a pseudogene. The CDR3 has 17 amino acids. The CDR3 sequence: CASSKHEEERDDYGYTF. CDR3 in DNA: TGTGCCAGCAGCAAACACGAGGAAGAGAGGGACGACTATGGCTACACCTTC.

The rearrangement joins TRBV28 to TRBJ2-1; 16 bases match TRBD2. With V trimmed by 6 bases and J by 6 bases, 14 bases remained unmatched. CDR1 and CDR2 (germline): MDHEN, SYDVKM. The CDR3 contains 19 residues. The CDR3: CASSTSRGTSGRALNEQFF. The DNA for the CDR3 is TGTGCCAGCAGCACCTCGCGCGGGACTAGCGGGAGGGCCCTCAATGAGCAGTTCTTC.

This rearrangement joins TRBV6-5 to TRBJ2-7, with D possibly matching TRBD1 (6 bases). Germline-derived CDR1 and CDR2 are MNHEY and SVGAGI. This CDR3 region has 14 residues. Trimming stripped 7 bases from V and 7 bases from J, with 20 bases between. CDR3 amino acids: CASTFRQGSREQYF. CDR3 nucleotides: TGTGCCAGCACCTTTCGGCAGGGGAGTCGGGAGCAGTACTTC.

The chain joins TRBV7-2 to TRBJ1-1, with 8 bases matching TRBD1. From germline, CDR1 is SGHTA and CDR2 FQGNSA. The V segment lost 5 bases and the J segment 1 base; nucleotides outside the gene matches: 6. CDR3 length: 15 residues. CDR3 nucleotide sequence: TGTGCCAGCAGCGCGAGACAGGGGAGGAACACTGAAGCTTTCTTT. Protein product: CASSARQGRNTEAFF.

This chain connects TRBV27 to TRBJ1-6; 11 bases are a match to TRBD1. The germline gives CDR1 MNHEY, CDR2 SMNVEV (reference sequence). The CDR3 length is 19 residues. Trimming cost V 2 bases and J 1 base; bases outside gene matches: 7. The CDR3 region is CASSLGGQGVGSYNSPLHF. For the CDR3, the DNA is TGTGCCAGCAGTTTAGGGGGACAGGGGGTCGGGTCCTATAATTCACCCCTCCACTTT.

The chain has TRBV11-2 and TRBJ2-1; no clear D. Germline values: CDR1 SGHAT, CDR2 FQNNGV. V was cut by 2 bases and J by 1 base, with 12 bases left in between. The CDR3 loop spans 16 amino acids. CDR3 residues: CASSLFASKSYNEQFF. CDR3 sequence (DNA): TGTGCCAGCAGCTTATTTGCGTCCAAATCCTACAATGAGCAGTTCTTC.

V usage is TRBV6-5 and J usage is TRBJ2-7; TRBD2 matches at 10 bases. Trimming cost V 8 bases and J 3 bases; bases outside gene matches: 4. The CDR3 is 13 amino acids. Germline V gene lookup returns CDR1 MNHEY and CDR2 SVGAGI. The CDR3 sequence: CASFASGSYEQYF. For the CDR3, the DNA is TGTGCCAGCTTTGCTAGCGGGAGCTACGAGCAGTACTTC.

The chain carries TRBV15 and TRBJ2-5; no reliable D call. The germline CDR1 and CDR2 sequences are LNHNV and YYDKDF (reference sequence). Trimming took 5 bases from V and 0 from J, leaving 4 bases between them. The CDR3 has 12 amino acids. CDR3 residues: CATSSYQETQYF. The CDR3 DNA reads TGTGCCACCAGCTCCTACCAAGAGACCCAGTACTTC.